This is a list of T cell receptor beta chains from one sample in a study of T cells after yellow fever vaccination. TCRdb recomputed calls from the 5' RACE reads with MiXCR, one row per CDR3 protein. The table records some 300,000 distinct CDR3 sequences, 3.6% of them present only once. The sequencing used PBMCs, collected on the day of the yellow fever booster vaccination. These receptors all stem from a man younger than 30 who received the YFV17D yellow fever vaccine. CDR3s include the opening cysteine and the closing phenylalanine or tryptophan. A D gene is named only where the DNA matches it firmly. Only some rows state a clone size, as once, few, many or a class for expanded clones.

CDR3 DNA,CDR3 protein,D gene,clone size,V gene,J gene
TGCAGTGCGCAACCGGGACAGGGAGCTTTCTTT,CSAQPGQGAFF,TRBD1,many,TRBV20-1,TRBJ1-1
TGTGCCAGCAGCTTTGAGGGGCAGGGGACGCAGTATTTT,CASSFEGQGTQYF,.,many,TRBV5-8,TRBJ2-3
TGTGCCAGCAGCCAAGTCGCTAGCGGGACAGATACGCAGTATTTT,CASSQVASGTDTQYF,TRBD2,many,TRBV3-1,TRBJ2-3
TGTGCCAGCAGCCAAGAAAAGAACACTGAAGCTTTCTTT,CASSQEKNTEAFF,.,many,TRBV4-2,TRBJ1-1
TGTGCCAGCAGCCTCTGGAGCTCTGGGGCCAACGTCCTGACTTTC,CASSLWSSGANVLTF,.,many,TRBV7-3,TRBJ2-6
TGTGCCAGCAGTCTCCGGACTAGCGGGGGGGCGAGAGATACGCAGTATTTT,CASSLRTSGGARDTQYF,TRBD2,many,TRBV27,TRBJ2-3
TGTGCCAGCAGCCTAGCGGGACAGGCAGATGCTCACACCTTC,CASSLAGQADAHTF,TRBD1,.,TRBV7-8,TRBJ1-2
TGTGCCAGCCTCCCCCCGACAGGGTCCACTGAAGCTTTCTTT,CASLPPTGSTEAFF,TRBD1,many,TRBV28,TRBJ1-1
TGTGCCAGCAGCATAACTAGCGGGGGGGCCAGAGAGACCCAGTACTTC,CASSITSGGARETQYF,TRBD2,.,TRBV9,TRBJ2-5
TGTGCCAGCAGCCAGACAGGGTACAAAAACATTCAGTACTTC,CASSQTGYKNIQYF,TRBD1,many,TRBV3-1,TRBJ2-4
TGCGCCAGCAGTTGGGGACAGGCTGGCTACACCTTC,CASSWGQAGYTF,TRBD1,many,TRBV5-1,TRBJ1-2
TGTGCCACTACGGGACAGCAGAACACTGAAGCTTTCTTT,CATTGQQNTEAFF,TRBD1,many,TRBV6-2/TRBV6-3,TRBJ1-1
TGTGCCAGCAGAGGACAGGAGTTTCAGCCCCAGCATTTT,CASRGQEFQPQHF,TRBD1,few,TRBV28,TRBJ1-5
TGCGCCAGCAGCTTCCCCCGGGGACTAGCGGGGCTGAATGAGCAGTTCTTC,CASSFPRGLAGLNEQFF,TRBD2,many,TRBV5-1,TRBJ2-1
TGTGCCTGGAGTGTATGGGGAAACGAGCAGTACTTC,CAWSVWGNEQYF,.,many,TRBV30,TRBJ2-7
TGTGCCAGCGGCTCCAGTTTGAGATTCCCGTATGGCTACACCTTC,CASGSSLRFPYGYTF,.,.,TRBV28,TRBJ1-2
TGCAGTGCTTCCGCCGGGACAGGGCCGAACACCGGGGAGCTGTTTTTT,CSASAGTGPNTGELFF,TRBD1,many,TRBV20-1,TRBJ2-2
TGTGCCAGCAGCTTAAGTAGGGGCGATACGCAGTATTTT,CASSLSRGDTQYF,.,many,TRBV7-3,TRBJ2-3
TGCGCCAGCAGCTTGGAGACCGTCGGGGCCCTATACCAAGAGACCCAGTACTTC,CASSLETVGALYQETQYF,.,.,TRBV5-1,TRBJ2-5
TGTGCCAGCAGTTATATTCTGAGCACAGATACGCAGTATTTT,CASSYILSTDTQYF,.,.,TRBV6-5,TRBJ2-3
TGCGCCAGCAGCCCGACGACACCTACCAGATATGGCTACACCTTC,CASSPTTPTRYGYTF,.,many,TRBV4-1,TRBJ1-2
TGTGCCAGCAGCGCTAGCATAGCGGGGGGCCGGGGCAAGGTCTTC,CASSASIAGGRGKVF,TRBD2,many,TRBV7-2,TRBJ2-1
TGCAGCGTTTCCGGGGACTTCGGAAGTAACACTGAAGCTTTCTTT,CSVSGDFGSNTEAFF,.,many,TRBV29-1,TRBJ1-1
TGTGCCAGCAGCCCAGGGGGGTGGACAGGGGCGCAAGGGACCCAGTACTTC,CASSPGGWTGAQGTQYF,TRBD1,.,TRBV11-3,TRBJ2-5
TGCGCCAGCAGCTTGGCCAGCACAGGGGTACGGAACACTGAAGCTTTCTTT,CASSLASTGVRNTEAFF,TRBD1,.,TRBV5-1,TRBJ1-1
TGCGCCAGCAGCCACCGACAAGGAGGGAACACAGATACGCAGTATTTT,CASSHRQGGNTDTQYF,.,few,TRBV4-3,TRBJ2-3
TGCAGTGCTCAACCGGGACAGGGAAATCAGCCCCAGCATTTT,CSAQPGQGNQPQHF,TRBD1,few,TRBV20-1,TRBJ1-5
TGTGCCAGCAGTGAATCGGGCGGGTGGGAGACCCAGTACTTC,CASSESGGWETQYF,.,many,TRBV6-1,TRBJ2-5
TGTGCCAGCAGCCCCCGGGGAGATTCTAACTATGGCTACACCTTC,CASSPRGDSNYGYTF,.,.,TRBV6-5,TRBJ1-2
TGCAGTGCTAGAGATTGGGGGAACACCTACGAGCAGTACTTC,CSARDWGNTYEQYF,.,few,TRBV20-1,TRBJ2-7
TGTGCCAGCAGCCCGGGACTCCGCACAGATACGCAGTATTTT,CASSPGLRTDTQYF,.,many,TRBV6-2/TRBV6-3,TRBJ2-3
TGTGCCAGCAGTAGGGGGTTAAACACTGAAGCTTTCTTT,CASSRGLNTEAFF,.,many,TRBV27,TRBJ1-1
TGTGCCAGCAGCCCCCAGGCGGGGATATACAATGAGCAGTTCTTC,CASSPQAGIYNEQFF,.,many,TRBV6-4,TRBJ2-1
TGTGCCAGCAGCTTAGTGGGACTAGCGGGGAATCAAGAGACCCAGTACTTC,CASSLVGLAGNQETQYF,TRBD2,medium-sized,TRBV7-2,TRBJ2-5
TGCGCCAGCAGCTTAGGGACAGCAACTAGCACAGATACGCAGTATTTT,CASSLGTATSTDTQYF,TRBD1,few,TRBV5-1,TRBJ2-3
TGCGCCAGCAGCTCGGGAAAGGGGGCGCCTTTGGGCGGCTACACCTTC,CASSSGKGAPLGGYTF,TRBD1,many,TRBV5-1,TRBJ1-2
TGTGCCAGCAGCCGACAGGTCGAGGGGTTATTGAATGAGCAGTTCTTC,CASSRQVEGLLNEQFF,.,few,TRBV6-2/TRBV6-3,TRBJ2-1
TGTGCCAGCTCACCAATCGAGGTAGTGAACACTGAAGCTTTCTTT,CASSPIEVVNTEAFF,.,.,TRBV18,TRBJ1-1
TGCAGTGCTGGGGGCAGTGGCACAGATACGCAGTATTTT,CSAGGSGTDTQYF,.,many,TRBV20-1,TRBJ2-3
TGTGCCAGCAGCCATCGACAGGTCTCCTACAATGAGCAGTTCTTC,CASSHRQVSYNEQFF,.,many,TRBV14,TRBJ2-1
TGCAGTGCGGGGGGGCCGGTCCGGGAGACCCAGTACTTC,CSAGGPVRETQYF,.,few,TRBV20-1,TRBJ2-5
TGCAGTGCTACCCAACTAGCGCGGGAGACCCAGTACTTC,CSATQLARETQYF,TRBD2,many,TRBV20-1,TRBJ2-5
TGTGCCACCAGCAGAGATCGTGGTCCCGGGGAGCTGTTTTTT,CATSRDRGPGELFF,.,many,TRBV15,TRBJ2-2
TGTGCCAGCTCACCCGTCTCGGGACAGACTAATGAAAAACTGTTTTTT,CASSPVSGQTNEKLFF,TRBD1,many,TRBV18,TRBJ1-4
TGCGCCAGCAGCCAAGCACGGAGGGGAGGAGGTGGCTACACCTTC,CASSQARRGGGGYTF,.,few,TRBV4-1,TRBJ1-2